The following is a T cell receptor beta chain sequence with its context. V was shortened by 1 base and J by 4 bases, with 10 bases between the two germline ends. The CDR3 spans 14 residues. CDR1 is SGHRS, CDR2 YFSETQ, per germline. Sequencing was performed with immunoSEQ multiplex PCR; in TCRdb, only in-frame clones are kept and a portion is missing. The data hold fewer than 80,000 clones, with roughly 80% observed a single time. The record originates from a study of blood T cell repertoires in COVID-19. J is TRBJ2-3 and V is TRBV5-1; D remains ambiguous. The sequenced sample was peripheral blood. The TCR was taken from an elderly woman with acute or convalescent COVID-19. CDR3 amino acids: CASSLLRRADTQYF. In nucleotides, the CDR3 is TGCGCCAGCAGCTTGCTGCGTCGGGCAGATACGCAGTATTTT.